What follows are 13 T cell receptor beta chains derived from one specimen sequenced in a study of blood T cells in healthy people across ages. Combining a sample-barcoded 5' primer with a J-beta primer mix, a second PCR ran for about 7 to 11 cycles. TCRdb independently ran MiXCR on the 5' RACE reads; one entry per CDR3 protein. The profile covers around 1,000,000 distinct CDR3 sequences, with less than 45% appearing a single time and about an eighth taken by the ten largest. Sequenced input: blood. The receptors stem from a man aged 18 to 35 in good health.

This clonotype was found a few times. The chain uses TRBV3-1 and TRBJ2-1; 9 bases match TRBD1. This CDR3 contains 15 residues. Germline loops: CDR1 LGHDT, CDR2 YNNKEL (reference sequence). Germline trimming cut 5 bases from V and 4 bases from J; bases unmatched to any gene: 6. CDR3 region: CASSRDRVHYNEQFF. CDR3 sequence (DNA): TGTGCCAGCAGCAGGGACAGGGTCCATTACAATGAGCAGTTCTTC.

As for this clonotype: One junction end disagrees with the germline gene, perhaps due to a read error. The J gene is TRBJ2-1, the V gene TRBV6-5; no clear D gene. The germline V gene encodes CDR1 MNHEY and CDR2 SVGAGI. The CDR3 covers 14 residues. The CDR3 nucleotides are TGTGCCAGCAGTTACGCGGACGGAGTCGATGACCAGTTCTTC. It specifies CASSYADGVDDQFF.

V is TRBV7-8 and J is TRBJ1-1; no clear D. This CDR3 spans 16 amino acids. Germline CDR1 SGHVS, CDR2 FQNEAQ. V gave up 1 base and J gave up 10 bases, with 22 bases separating them. CDR3 loop: CASSLVGSVVRGGAFF. The CDR3 region has the DNA TGTGCCAGCAGCTTAGTAGGGTCCGTCGTGCGGGGAGGAGCTTTCTTT.

This clonotype was observed a few times. The genes are TRBV12-3 or TRBV12-4 and TRBJ1-1; the D is unclear. The CDR3 extends over 12 amino acids. V was shortened by 4 bases and J by 10 bases, with 13 bases between the two germline ends. The CDR3 coding sequence is TGTGCCAGCAGTTCGGGCGGAAAGGCAGCTTTCTTT. Encoded protein: CASSSGGKAAFF.

This clonotype was detected only a few times. One end of the junction is discordant with germline, which a read error may explain. The CDR3 DNA is TGTGCCAGCAGCCAGGGACACCTGAACACTGAAGCTTTCTTT. It is translated as CASSQGHLNTEAFF. The chain uses TRBV4-3 and TRBJ1-1, with TRBD1 as a possible D gene (6 bases). Per germline, CDR1 LGHNA and CDR2 YSLEER. This CDR3 comprises 14 residues.

This chain connects TRBV5-1 to TRBJ1-1; weak D call: TRBD1 (5 bases). Trimming took off 9 bases at V and 1 base at J, with 19 bases between the two ends. From germline, CDR1 is SGHRS and CDR2 YFSETQ. The CDR3 is made up of 15 amino acids. CDR3 region: CATTAGPFWNTEAFF. The CDR3 DNA follows: TGCGCCACCACCGCAGGGCCCTTTTGGAACACTGAAGCTTTCTTT.

V usage is TRBV3-1 and J usage is TRBJ1-2; D remains ambiguous. V was clipped by 1 base and J by 5 bases, with 8 bases between them. The CDR3 totals 13 residues. Germline V gene sequence: CDR1 LGHDT, CDR2 YNNKEL (reference sequence). The CDR3 reads CASSQGQPYGYTF. The CDR3 DNA reads as TGTGCCAGCAGCCAAGGGCAGCCGTATGGCTACACCTTC.

This clonotype was detected only a few times. This chain connects TRBV20-1 to TRBJ1-4; D is unclear. In germline, CDR1 is DFQATT, CDR2 SNEGSKA (reference sequence). V dropped 6 bases and J dropped 0 bases, with 8 bases sitting between them. CDR3 length: 13 amino acids. The CDR3 region is CSAPPATNEKLFF. The DNA of the CDR3 is TGCAGTGCGCCTCCTGCAACTAATGAAAAACTGTTTTTT.

This clonotype has ten or more counts. This chain connects TRBV2 to TRBJ2-3; 7 bases are shared with TRBD1. The germline V gene encodes CDR1 SNHLY and CDR2 FYNNEI. The ends lost 5 bases at V and 2 bases at J; junction bases unmatched: 4. The CDR3 length is 14 residues. This CDR3 reads CASSPDRVTDTQYF. DNA of the CDR3: TGTGCCAGCAGTCCAGACAGGGTCACAGATACGCAGTATTTT.

This chain uses TRBV7-9 with TRBJ1-3; D is unclear. The length of the CDR3 is 16 residues. V was pared by 1 base and J by 0 bases, with 10 bases between. Germline V gene data show CDR1 as SEHNR and CDR2 as FQNEAQ (reference sequence). This chain's CDR3 is CASSLGSPYSGNTIYF. In nucleotides, the CDR3 is TGTGCCAGCAGCTTAGGGTCGCCGTACTCTGGAAACACCATATATTTT.

This clonotype was seen once. The chain recombines TRBV7-2 with TRBJ1-4; possibly TRBD1 for D (5 bases). In germline, CDR1 is SGHTA, CDR2 FQGNSA. Trimming took 0 bases from V and 4 from J, leaving 15 bases between them. This CDR3 region has 17 residues. CDR3 sequence reads: CASSLALPGQSNEKLFF. CDR3 bases: TGTGCCAGCAGCTTAGCGCTTCCTGGACAAAGTAATGAAAAACTGTTTTTT.

This clonotype was observed a few times. This chain links TRBV4-3 with TRBJ2-2, with 7 bases aligning to TRBD1. CDR3 length: 17 residues. J was trimmed by 6 bases and V by 1 base; bases with no gene match: 11. CDR1 LGHNA and CDR2 YSLEER come from the germline V gene. CDR3 sequence reads: CASSQVEGAMGAGELFF. As DNA, the CDR3 is TGCGCCAGCAGCCAAGTAGAGGGGGCGATGGGCGCCGGGGAGCTGTTTTTT.

The chain couples TRBV7-6 to TRBJ2-4; 10 bases agree with TRBD1. The J call may be faulty, since TRBJ2-7 better matches the DNA end. CDR3 length: 16 amino acids. CDR1 is SGHVS, CDR2 FNYEAQ, per germline. This chain's CDR3 is CASSLGSGTGAYEQYF. In nucleotides, the CDR3 is TGTGCCAGCAGCTTAGGTTCGGGGACAGGGGCCTACGAGCAGTACTTC.